This entry is about one T cell receptor (beta chain). This CDR3 is built from 13 residues. This sample stems from a study of CD8 T cells in Susac syndrome. Random-hexamer reverse transcription was applied to roughly 0.5 to 1 ug RNA. TCRdb ran MiXCR on the immunoSEQ multiplex PCR reads and lists one entry per CDR3 protein. The table lists under 200,000 distinct CDR3 sequences, 91% of them singletons. The TCR originated in a human donor with Susac syndrome. Specimen: CD4+ T cells from PBMCs. The chain links TRBV21-1 to TRBJ2-7; TRBD2 was called by the table and not checked on the DNA. TRBV21-1 is assigned pseudogene status. The CDR3 loop reads CASSPGTPWEQYF. The CDR3 DNA follows: TGTGCCAGCAGCCCCGGGACTCCCTGGGAGCAGTACTTC.